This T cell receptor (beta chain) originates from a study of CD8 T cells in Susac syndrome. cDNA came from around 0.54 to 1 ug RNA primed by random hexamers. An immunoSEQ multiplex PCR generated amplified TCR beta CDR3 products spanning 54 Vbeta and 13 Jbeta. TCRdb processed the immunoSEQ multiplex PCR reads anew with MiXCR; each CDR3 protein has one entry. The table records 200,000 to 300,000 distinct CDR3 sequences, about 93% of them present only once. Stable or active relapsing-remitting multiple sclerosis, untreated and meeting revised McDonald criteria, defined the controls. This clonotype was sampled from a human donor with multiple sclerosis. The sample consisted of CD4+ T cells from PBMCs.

The CDR3 coding sequence is TGTGCCAGCAGCTTAGATGGCAGAGAGTACCAAGAGACCCAGTACTTC. Protein product: CASSLDGREYQETQYF. The rearrangement uses TRBV11-2 and TRBJ2-5; D not resolved. In germline, CDR1 is SGHAT, CDR2 FQNNGV. Trimming removed 0 bases from V and 0 bases from J, with 11 bases in between. The CDR3 runs 16 residues.